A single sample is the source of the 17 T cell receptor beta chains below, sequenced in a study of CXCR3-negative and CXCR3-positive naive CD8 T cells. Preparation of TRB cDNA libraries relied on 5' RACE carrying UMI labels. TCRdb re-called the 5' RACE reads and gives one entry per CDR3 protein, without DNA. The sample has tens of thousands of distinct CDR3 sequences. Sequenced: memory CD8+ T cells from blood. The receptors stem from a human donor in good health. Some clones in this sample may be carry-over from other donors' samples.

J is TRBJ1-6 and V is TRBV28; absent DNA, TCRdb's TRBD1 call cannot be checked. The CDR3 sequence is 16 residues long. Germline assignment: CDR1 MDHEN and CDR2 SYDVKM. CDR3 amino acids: CASSPTGQGNNSPLHF. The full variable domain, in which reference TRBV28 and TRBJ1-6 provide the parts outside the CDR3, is DVKVTQSSRYLVKRTGEKVFLECVQDMDHENMFWYRQDPGLGLRLIYFSYDVKMKEKGDIPEGYSVSREKKERFSLILESASTNQTSMYLCASSPTGQGNNSPLHFGNGTRLTVT.

CDR3 loop: CASSFSGGDTGELFF. This chain connects TRBV7-3 to TRBJ2-2; TCRdb lists TRBD1, though no DNA is available to test this call. CDR1 and CDR2 from the germline V gene are SGHTA and FQGTGA. CDR3 length: 15 amino acids.

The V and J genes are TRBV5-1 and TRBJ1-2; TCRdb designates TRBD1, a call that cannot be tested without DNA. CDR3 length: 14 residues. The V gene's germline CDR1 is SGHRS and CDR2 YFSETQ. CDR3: CASSIGTEHYGYTF.

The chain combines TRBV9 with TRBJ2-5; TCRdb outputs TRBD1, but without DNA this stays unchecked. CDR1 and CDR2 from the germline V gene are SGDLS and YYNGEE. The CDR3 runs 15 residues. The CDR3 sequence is CASSVAGTEEETQYF.

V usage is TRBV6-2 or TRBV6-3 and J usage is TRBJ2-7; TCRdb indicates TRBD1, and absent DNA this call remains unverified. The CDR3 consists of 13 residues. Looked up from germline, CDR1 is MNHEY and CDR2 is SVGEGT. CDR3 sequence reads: CASSWAENYEQYF.

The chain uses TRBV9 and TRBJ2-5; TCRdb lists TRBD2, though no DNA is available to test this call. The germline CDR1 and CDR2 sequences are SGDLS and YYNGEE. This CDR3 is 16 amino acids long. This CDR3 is CASSAGGTQYQETQYF. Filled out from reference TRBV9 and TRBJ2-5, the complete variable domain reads DSGVTQTPKHLITATGQRVTLRCSPRSGDLSVYWYQQSLDQGLQFLIQYYNGEERAKGNILERFSAQQFPDLHSELNLSSLELGDSALYFCASSAGGTQYQETQYFGPGTRLLVL.

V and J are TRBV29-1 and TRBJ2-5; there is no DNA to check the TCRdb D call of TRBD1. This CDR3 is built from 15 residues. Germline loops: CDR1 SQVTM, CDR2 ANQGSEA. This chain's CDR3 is CSGRTGGDPRETQYF.

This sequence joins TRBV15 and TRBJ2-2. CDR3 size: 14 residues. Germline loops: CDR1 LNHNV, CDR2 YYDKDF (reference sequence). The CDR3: CATSRVQDTGELFF.

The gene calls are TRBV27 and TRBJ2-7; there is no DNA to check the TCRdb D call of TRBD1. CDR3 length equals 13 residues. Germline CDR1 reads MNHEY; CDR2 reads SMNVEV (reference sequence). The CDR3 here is CASGQGAMREQYF.

The CDR3 here is CSVVAPTGTANEQYF. The chain recombines TRBV29-1 with TRBJ2-7; TCRdb's assignment of TRBD1 cannot be checked, as there is no DNA. The CDR3 runs 15 residues. Germline V gene lookup returns CDR1 SQVTM and CDR2 ANQGSEA.

CDR3 sequence reads: CASSLSQGYEQYF. The V and J genes are TRBV28 and TRBJ2-7; the D call from TCRdb, TRBD1, cannot be confirmed without DNA. Germline-derived CDR1 and CDR2 are MDHEN and SYDVKM. The CDR3 runs 13 residues.

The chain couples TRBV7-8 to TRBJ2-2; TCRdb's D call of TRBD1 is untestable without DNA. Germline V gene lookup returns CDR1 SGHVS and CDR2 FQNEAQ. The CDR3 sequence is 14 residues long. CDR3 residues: CASSLTGNGWELFF.

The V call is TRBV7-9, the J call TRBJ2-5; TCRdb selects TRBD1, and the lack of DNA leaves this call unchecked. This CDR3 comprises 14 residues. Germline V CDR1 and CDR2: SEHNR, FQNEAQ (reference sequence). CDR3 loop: CASSFSGGRETQYF.

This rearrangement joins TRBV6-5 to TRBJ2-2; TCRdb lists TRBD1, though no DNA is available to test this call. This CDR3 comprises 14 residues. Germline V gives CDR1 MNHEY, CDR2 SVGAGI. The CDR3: CASSGQIHTGELFF.

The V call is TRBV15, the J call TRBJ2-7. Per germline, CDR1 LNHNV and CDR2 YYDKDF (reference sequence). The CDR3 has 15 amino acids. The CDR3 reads CATSRDRHSSYEQYF.

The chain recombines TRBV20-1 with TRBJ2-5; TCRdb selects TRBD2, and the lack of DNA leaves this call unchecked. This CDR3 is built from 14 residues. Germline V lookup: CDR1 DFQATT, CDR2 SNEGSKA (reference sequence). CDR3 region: CSARVGGSLETQYF.

The CDR3 loop reads CSASSVRRGSDEQFF. The rearrangement uses TRBV20-1 and TRBJ2-1; with no DNA, the TCRdb D assignment of TRBD1 cannot be verified. The CDR3 is 15 residues long. The germline CDR1 and CDR2 sequences are DFQATT and SNEGSKA (reference sequence).